The 20 T cell receptor beta chains in this list originate from one sample, sequenced in a study of identical twins. TCRdb reprocessed the 5' RACE reads with MiXCR, giving one entry per CDR3 protein. This sample carries around 690,000 distinct CDR3 sequences, 21% of them seen once, and the ten largest clones take about 4.3%. This same sample was also part of a study on T cells expressing NK-cell markers.

The specimen was PBMCs. The receptors originated from a woman under 30 in good health.

The chain has TRBV9 and TRBJ2-7; tentatively, D is TRBD1 or TRBD2 (5 bases each). The CDR3 covers 13 residues. CDR1 and CDR2 (germline): SGDLS, YYNGEE. V gave up 4 bases and J gave up 5 bases, with 13 bases separating them. CDR3 DNA sequence: TGTGCCAGCAGCCCCTCAGGGACCCACGAGCAGTACTTC. The encoded protein is CASSPSGTHEQYF.

V is TRBV29-1 and J is TRBJ2-7; 12 positions match TRBD2. CDR3 length: 13 amino acids. Germline CDR1 is SQVTM and CDR2 is ANQGSEA. V shed 7 bases, J shed 5 bases, and the junction held 6 bases outside the gene matches. In DNA form, the CDR3 reads TGCAGCGGTACTAGCGGGAGGATTAACGAGCAGTACTTC. Its protein is CSGTSGRINEQYF.

The gene calls are TRBV7-9 and TRBJ1-1; TRBD1 aligns across 9 bases. Per germline, CDR1 SEHNR and CDR2 FQNEAQ (reference sequence). The CDR3 spans 17 residues. V was pared by 1 base and J by 0 bases, with 6 bases of the junction left unmatched. CDR3 sequence reads: CASSLGTGDPLNTEAFF. CDR3 nucleotide sequence: TGTGCCAGCAGCTTAGGGACAGGGGACCCCTTGAACACTGAAGCTTTCTTT.

Only a few counts were recorded for this clonotype. J is TRBJ2-3 and V is TRBV20-1; D is possibly TRBD1 (5 bases). CDR3 length: 14 amino acids. Germline-derived CDR1 and CDR2 are DFQATT and SNEGSKA (reference sequence). The V end was cut by 8 bases, the J end by 4 bases, with 19 bases between. The CDR3 bases are TGCAGTATACTGGAAGGTTGGGGCTCAGATACGCAGTATTTT. It encodes CSILEGWGSDTQYF.

The chain uses TRBV12-5 and TRBJ2-5, with TRBD2 matching over 8 bases. Looked up from germline, CDR1 is LGHNT and CDR2 is FRNRAP. This CDR3 contains 15 residues. The V and J ends lost 6 bases and 3 bases, in that order; junction bases with no gene match: 9. The CDR3 loop is CASGPRGGPEETQYF. The CDR3 nucleotides are TGTGCTAGTGGACCTCGGGGGGGCCCAGAAGAGACCCAGTACTTC.

This clonotype has a handful of counts. This rearrangement joins TRBV2 to TRBJ2-7; 8 nucleotides line up with TRBD1. Germline CDR1 and CDR2: SNHLY and FYNNEI. The CDR3 totals 15 residues. The V and J ends lost 8 bases and 1 base, in that order; junction bases with no gene match: 10. CDR3 sequence reads: CASPTPGGPSYEQYF. The DNA for the CDR3 is TGTGCCAGCCCGACCCCAGGGGGCCCTTCCTACGAGCAGTACTTC.

This chain uses TRBV20-1 with TRBJ2-1; the D gene is possibly TRBD1 (5 bases). Germline CDR1 DFQATT, CDR2 SNEGSKA (reference sequence). The V and J ends lost 0 bases and 2 bases respectively, with 14 bases between them. The CDR3 sequence is 16 residues long. The CDR3 loop reads CSARDQRGRAYNEQFF. For the CDR3, the DNA is TGCAGTGCTAGAGATCAGCGTGGCAGGGCCTACAATGAGCAGTTCTTC.

In this sample, this clonotype turned up many times. The chain recombines TRBV20-1 with TRBJ2-1; 8 bases align to TRBD2. The CDR3 has 15 residues. V was pared by 4 bases and J by 0 bases, with 5 bases of the junction left unmatched. Per the germline V gene, CDR1 is DFQATT and CDR2 is SNEGSKA (reference sequence). CDR3 sequence (DNA): TGCAGTGCTACCTTAGCGGGGAGCTCCTACAATGAGCAGTTCTTC. It is translated as CSATLAGSSYNEQFF.

The V call is TRBV29-1, the J call TRBJ2-7; D may match TRBD1 or TRBD2 (6 bases each). Germline CDR1 reads SQVTM; CDR2 reads ANQGSEA. V lost 5 bases and J lost 3, with 14 bases in between. The CDR3 sequence is 13 residues long. The CDR3 coding sequence is TGCAGCGTTAGGGGGGTAGGTAACTACGAGCAGTACTTC. Encoded protein: CSVRGVGNYEQYF.

The rearrangement links TRBV27 to TRBJ2-5; D remains ambiguous. CDR3 length: 11 amino acids. The V end was cut by 5 bases, the J end by 11 bases, with 12 bases between. Per germline, CDR1 MNHEY and CDR2 SMNVEV (reference sequence). CDR3 nucleotides: TGTGCCAGCAGTAACGACTTCCTGCAGTACTTC. Residues: CASSNDFLQYF.

The chain employs TRBV4-3 and TRBJ2-7, with 11 bases aligning to TRBD1. Germline loops: CDR1 LGHNA, CDR2 YSLEER. Unmatched junction bases numbered 3, after V lost 0 bases and J lost 5 bases. The CDR3 has 15 residues. The CDR3 sequence: CASSQDGQGANEQYF. The CDR3 DNA is TGCGCCAGCAGCCAAGATGGACAGGGGGCCAACGAGCAGTACTTC.

There are a few counts of this clonotype. The V and J genes are TRBV5-1 and TRBJ2-2; 7 nucleotides agree with TRBD2. The V gene's germline CDR1 is SGHRS and CDR2 YFSETQ. V dropped 4 bases and J dropped 3; count of bases not matched to a gene: 6. The CDR3 extends over 15 amino acids. Here the CDR3 reads CASSVTSPYTGELFF. The CDR3 coding sequence is TGCGCCAGCAGCGTGACTAGCCCATACACCGGGGAGCTGTTTTTT.

This clonotype was detected a few times. The V gene is TRBV9, the J gene TRBJ1-2, with D possibly matching TRBD1 (5 bases). V gave up 3 bases and J gave up 4 bases, with 10 bases separating them. CDR1 is SGDLS, CDR2 YYNGEE, per germline. CDR3 length equals 13 residues. CDR3 in amino acids: CASSATATYGYTF. The CDR3 region has the DNA TGTGCCAGCAGCGCGACAGCTACCTATGGCTACACCTTC. Supplemented by reference TRBV9 and TRBJ1-2, the full variable domain reads DSGVTQTPKHLITATGQRVTLRCSPRSGDLSVYWYQQSLDQGLQFLIQYYNGEERAKGNILERFSAQQFPDLHSELNLSSLELGDSALYFCASSATATYGYTFGSGTRLTVV.

The sample holds many counts of this clonotype. The chain is built from TRBV6-5 and TRBJ1-2; tentative D call: TRBD1 (5 bases). Trimming took 3 bases from V and 4 from J, leaving 9 bases between them. Per the germline V gene, CDR1 is MNHEY and CDR2 is SVGAGI. The CDR3 runs 13 residues. CDR3 sequence (DNA): TGTGCCAGCAGTTATGCAGGGACCTATGGCTACACCTTC. It translates to CASSYAGTYGYTF.

The chain links TRBV20-1 to TRBJ2-7, with D tentatively TRBD1 or TRBD2 (5 bases each). CDR1 and CDR2 from the germline V gene are DFQATT and SNEGSKA (reference sequence). V lost 3 bases and J 1 base, leaving 13 bases between the germline ends. The CDR3 extends over 14 amino acids. The CDR3 DNA reads TGCAGTGCTAGGGGACGCGAGACATCCTACGAGCAGTACTTC. As protein: CSARGRETSYEQYF.

This clonotype was seen many times. V gene TRBV4-3 combines with J gene TRBJ1-5; D remains unclear. The CDR3 totals 17 residues. Deletions cut 0 bases from V and 2 bases from J, with 14 bases between. Germline values: CDR1 LGHNA, CDR2 YSLEER. The CDR3 spells CASSQDLRVGGNQPQHF. The CDR3 DNA reads as TGCGCCAGCAGCCAAGATCTTAGGGTTGGGGGCAATCAGCCCCAGCATTTT.

The table lists this clonotype with a count of one. The chain has TRBV28 and TRBJ2-6, with 7 bases that match TRBD2. V shed 8 bases and J 0 bases; nucleotides not matched to a gene: 13. Germline-derived CDR1 and CDR2 are MDHEN and SYDVKM. The CDR3 totals 18 residues. The CDR3 reads CASRSIPGGDSGANVLTF. Here the CDR3 DNA reads TGTGCCAGCCGGTCGATTCCGGGAGGAGACTCTGGGGCCAACGTCCTGACTTTC.

V usage is TRBV6-4 and J usage is TRBJ2-3; D not certain. Germline loops: CDR1 MRHNA, CDR2 SNTAGT. The CDR3 runs 13 residues. Trimming shortened V by 4 bases and J by 6 bases, and 11 bases separated the two germline ends. The CDR3 is CASSVLLWDTQYF. The CDR3 bases are TGTGCCAGCAGTGTACTTCTTTGGGATACGCAGTATTTT.

This clonotype was seen a few times. J is TRBJ2-7 and V is TRBV12-3 or TRBV12-4; 10 positions agree with TRBD1. This CDR3 comprises 14 residues. The ends lost 4 bases at V and 5 bases at J; junction bases unmatched: 5. CDR3 nucleotides: TGTGCCAGCAGTTCAACGGGACAGGGGCACGAGCAGTACTTC. Amino acid sequence: CASSSTGQGHEQYF.

V usage is TRBV7-6 and J usage is TRBJ1-6, with 9 bases aligning to TRBD1. This CDR3 region has 15 residues. CDR1 is SGHVS, CDR2 FNYEAQ, per germline. Unmatched junction bases numbered 4, after V lost 5 bases and J lost 5 bases. CDR3 amino acids: CASSMRQGDNSPLHF. As DNA, the CDR3 is TGTGCCAGCAGCATGAGACAGGGGGATAATTCACCCCTCCACTTT.